Given below is one TCR beta chain in context. Several immunoSEQ 96-well plates shared each subset's DNA, each plate a replicate. Data came from immunoSEQ multiplex PCR; TCRdb stores just in-frame clones and leaves some out. The sample holds approximately 1,000,000 clones, about 72% seen once. This record belongs to a study of shared clonotypes between healthy human individuals. The CDR3 runs to 13 residues. Looked up from germline, CDR1 is MDHEN and CDR2 is SYDVKM. Trimming removed 6 bases from V and 2 bases from J, with 5 bases in between. Material: memory CD4+ T cells from PBMCs. Subset in this sample: CD45RA-negative fraction. The clonotype originates from a man aged 18 to 30 in good health. Some clones in this sample may be carry-over from other donors' samples. This chain links TRBV28 with TRBJ2-6; D is undetermined. The CDR3 region is CASRGTGANVLTF. The CDR3 DNA sequence: TGTGCCAGCAGAGGAACTGGGGCCAACGTCCTGACTTTC.